Listed below are T cell receptor beta chains from one sample, sequenced in a study of cytomegalovirus exposure and HLA in healthy donors. Using immunoSEQ multiplex PCR, the repertoire was profiled, and TCRdb retains in-frame clones only, with some absent. The sample gives approximately 73,000 clones, about two thirds of which show up once; roughly 5.6% is in the top ten. Sample: PBMCs. These receptors were obtained from a man younger than 40 in good health and CMV-seropositive. Both conserved end residues are part of each CDR3. A D gene is named only where the DNA matches it firmly. Clone size appears in some rows only: once, few, many, or a class for an expanded clone.

j_gene,d_gene,abundance,v_gene,CDR3aa,CDR3nt
TRBJ2-7,NA,NA,TRBV7-8,CASSADRYEQYF,TGTGCCAGCAGCGCTGACAGGTACGAGCAGTACTTC
TRBJ2-7,NA,NA,TRBV19,CASSSSPRQASYEQYF,TGTGCCAGTAGTTCCTCCCCCCGCCAGGCGTCCTACGAGCAGTACTTC
TRBJ1-4,NA,medium-sized,TRBV19,CASSIILLGDLTF,TGTGCCAGTAGTATTATACTACTCGGGGATCTAACTTTT
TRBJ1-1,NA,NA,TRBV29-1,CSAGLGNTEAFF,TGCAGCGCTGGGCTGGGGAACACTGAAGCTTTCTTT
TRBJ1-2,NA,NA,TRBV28,CASSGGTAYGYTF,TGTGCCAGCAGTGGCGGGACGGCGTATGGCTACACCTTC
TRBJ2-3,TRBD2,NA,TRBV2,CASSVTLLAGNTDTQYF,TGTGCCAGCAGTGTAACTCTCCTAGCGGGAAACACAGATACGCAGTATTTT
TRBJ1-4,TRBD1,NA,TRBV25-1,CASSRLGQGDEKLFF,TGTGCCAGCAGTAGATTGGGACAGGGGGATGAAAAACTGTTTTTT
TRBJ2-5,NA,few,TRBV7-9,CASSSQGAGGRSEETQYF,TGTGCCAGCAGCTCCCAGGGGGCGGGAGGGAGGAGTGAAGAGACCCAGTACTTC
TRBJ1-1,NA,NA,TRBV7-6,CASSLDAGNTEAFF,TGTGCCAGCAGCTTAGACGCGGGAAACACTGAAGCTTTCTTT
TRBJ2-6,TRBD2,NA,TRBV6-5,CASGAGLAGANVLTF,TGTGCCAGTGGAGCGGGGCTCGCTGGGGCCAACGTCCTGACTTTC
TRBJ2-3,NA,NA,TRBV7-2,CASSPDFYRDTQYF,TGTGCCAGCAGCCCGGACTTTTACAGAGATACGCAGTATTTT
TRBJ2-3,TRBD1,NA,TRBV5-5,CASSTTGGTDTQYF,TGTGCCAGCAGCACCACAGGGGGCACAGATACGCAGTATTTT
TRBJ1-2,NA,once,TRBV5-1,CASSAGPTDYGYTF,TGCGCCAGCAGCGCGGGACCAACGGACTATGGCTACACCTTC
TRBJ1-4,NA,NA,TRBV5-4,CASSLGGGKLFF,TGTGCCAGCAGCTTAGGGGGGGGAAAACTGTTTTTT
TRBJ2-3,TRBD1,NA,TRBV27,CASSPRGQGTTDTQYF,TGTGCCAGCAGCCCTCGGGGACAGGGGACCACAGATACGCAGTATTTT
TRBJ2-1,TRBD2,NA,TRBV4-1,CASSQLAGFYNEQFF,TGCGCCAGCAGCCAACTAGCGGGATTTTACAATGAGCAGTTCTTC
TRBJ1-1,NA,once,TRBV9,CASSVTGGRNTEAFF,TGTGCCAGCAGCGTAACGGGGGGTCGGAACACTGAAGCTTTCTTT